The rows below give T cell receptor beta chains drawn from one sample of a study. TCRdb reprocessed the 5' RACE reads via MiXCR and lists one record per CDR3 protein. The repertoire holds about 9,800 distinct CDR3 sequences, with just over 25% as singletons. What was sequenced was Tregs sorted from blood. All receptors derive from a female donor with breast cancer. Both conserved end residues are part of each CDR3. D genes are given only for firm matches. Rows may omit the clone size; those that give it use once, few, many or a size class.

J	D	V	size	CDR3	DNA
TRBJ2-1	.	TRBV21-1	medium-sized	CASSKVAAELTGDEQFF	TGTGCCAGCAGCAAAGTGGCGGCCGAATTAACGGGCGATGAGCAGTTCTTC
TRBJ2-7	TRBD1	TRBV5-4	many	CASSVDRVYEQYF	TGTGCCAGCAGCGTTGACAGGGTCTACGAGCAGTACTTC
TRBJ2-1	.	TRBV5-1	.	CASRGASYNEQFF	TGCGCCAGCAGGGGGGCCTCCTACAATGAGCAGTTCTTC
TRBJ2-1	TRBD2	TRBV9	medium-sized	CASSPGGGNEQFF	TGTGCCAGCAGCCCGGGGGGGGGCAATGAGCAGTTCTTC
TRBJ2-1	.	TRBV20-1	medium-sized	CSAQDYSNPNEQFF	TGCAGTGCTCAGGACTACTCGAACCCAAATGAGCAGTTCTTC
TRBJ2-1	TRBD2	TRBV6-2/TRBV6-3	.	CASSYQHRKTSGSTYNEQFF	TGTGCCAGCAGTTACCAACACCGAAAGACTAGCGGGAGTACATACAATGAGCAGTTCTTC
TRBJ2-5	.	TRBV7-8	few	CASSLSAIQETQYF	TGTGCCAGCAGCTTAAGCGCGATTCAAGAGACCCAGTACTTC
TRBJ2-6	TRBD1	TRBV5-1	few	CASSRQGTNAGAYVLTF	TGCGCCAGCAGCCGACAGGGCACTAACGCTGGGGCCTACGTCCTGACTTTC
TRBJ2-7	.	TRBV4-1	.	CASSQRQGTAYEQYF	TGCGCCAGCAGCCAACGGCAGGGGACTGCATACGAGCAGTACTTC
TRBJ2-1	.	TRBV6-5	many	CASSTVGYNEQFF	TGTGCCAGCAGCACCGTGGGCTACAATGAGCAGTTCTTC
TRBJ1-1	TRBD1	TRBV20-1	.	CSARGIRGPNTEAFF	TGCAGTGCTAGAGGGATAAGGGGGCCGAACACTGAAGCTTTCTTT
TRBJ1-1	TRBD1	TRBV6-5	.	CASSYPDRGRPEAFF	TGTGCCAGCAGTTACCCGGACAGGGGGCGGCCTGAAGCTTTCTTT
TRBJ1-5	.	TRBV2	.	CASSEGTVSNQPQHF	TGTGCCAGCAGTGAGGGAACTGTTAGCAATCAGCCCCAGCATTTT
TRBJ1-1	.	TRBV5-1	medium-sized	CASSSGQSTEAFF	TGCGCCAGCAGCTCCGGACAATCCACTGAAGCTTTCTTT
TRBJ2-1	.	TRBV9	few	CASSVAFEGCNEQFF	TGTGCCAGCAGCGTAGCTTTCGAAGGATGCAATGAGCAGTTCTTC
TRBJ2-7	.	TRBV7-2	.	CASRRVGGRSSYEQYF	TGTGCCAGCAGGAGAGTTGGGGGGAGATCTTCCTACGAGCAGTACTTC
TRBJ1-5	.	TRBV20-1	many	CSAIEGPVGWTANQPQHF	TGCAGTGCTATCGAAGGCCCTGTGGGCTGGACGGCGAATCAGCCCCAGCATTTT
TRBJ2-7	.	TRBV14	.	CASGQDVAGRYEQYF	TGTGCCAGCGGCCAAGATGTTGCGGGGCGCTACGAGCAGTACTTC
TRBJ1-5	.	TRBV5-1	medium-sized	CASSQTFNQPQHF	TGCGCCAGCAGCCAGACTTTCAATCAGCCCCAGCATTTT
TRBJ1-1	.	TRBV5-1	many	CASSLGPNTEAFF	TGCGCCAGCAGCTTGGGGCCGAACACTGAAGCTTTCTTT
TRBJ1-3	.	TRBV6-5	few	CASSYGATSGNTIYF	TGTGCCAGCAGTTACGGAGCCACCTCTGGAAACACCATATATTTT
TRBJ2-1	TRBD2	TRBV19	.	CASSTKRECHDEQFF	TGTGCCAGTAGTACCAAGCGGGAGTGCCACGATGAGCAGTTCTTC
TRBJ1-1	.	TRBV19	.	CASTEIGDTVAFF	TGTGCCAGTACCGAAATAGGGGACACTGTAGCTTTCTTT
TRBJ2-1	TRBD2	TRBV15	medium-sized	CATSTGGSSYNEQFF	TGTGCCACCAGCACGGGGGGAAGCTCCTACAATGAGCAGTTCTTC
TRBJ1-1	.	TRBV11-2	many	CASSTGMNTEAFF	TGTGCCAGCAGCACAGGGATGAACACTGAAGCTTTCTTT
TRBJ2-1	TRBD2	TRBV20-1	.	CSASREAYNERFF	TGCAGTGCTAGCCGGGAGGCCTACAATGAGCGGTTCTTC
TRBJ2-1	TRBD2	TRBV24-1	many	CATSYPGTSGTYNEQFF	TGTGCCACCAGTTACCCGGGGACTAGCGGGACCTACAATGAGCAGTTCTTC
TRBJ2-1	.	TRBV6-1	many	CASSLVFNPYNEQFF	TGTGCCAGCAGTCTAGTATTCAACCCCTACAATGAGCAGTTCTTC
TRBJ2-7	TRBD1	TRBV12-3/TRBV12-4	.	CASSLRWTGSYEQYF	TGTGCCAGCAGTTTACGTTGGACAGGTTCCTACGAGCAGTACTTC
TRBJ2-4	TRBD2	TRBV6-6	medium-sized	CASSYSGIPQYF	TGTGCCAGCAGTTACAGCGGGATACCTCAGTACTTC
TRBJ2-1	.	TRBV6-5	few	CASRLGLANRNEQFF	TGTGCCAGCAGGTTGGGACTGGCAAATCGGAATGAGCAGTTCTTC
TRBJ2-1	.	TRBV6-5	many	CASKRSSYNEQFF	TGTGCCAGCAAGCGGAGCTCCTACAATGAGCAGTTCTTC
TRBJ2-7	.	TRBV5-1	large	CASSLGLDYEQYF	TGCGCCAGCAGCTTAGGGTTAGACTACGAGCAGTACTTC
TRBJ1-1	TRBD1	TRBV6-1	.	CASSQGQTEAFF	TGTGCCAGCAGCCAGGGACAGACTGAAGCTTTCTTT
TRBJ2-4	TRBD1	TRBV20-1	.	CSAMDRASNNIQYF	TGCAGTGCTATGGACAGGGCGTCCAACAACATTCAGTACTTC
TRBJ1-5	TRBD1	TRBV20-1	medium-sized	CSASKQGITHQPQHF	TGCAGTGCCTCCAAACAGGGGATTACACACCAGCCCCAGCATTTT
TRBJ2-7	.	TRBV20-1	.	CRAFGGSSYEQYF	TGTCGGGCATTCGGTGGAAGTTCCTACGAGCAGTACTTC
TRBJ2-1	TRBD2	TRBV12-3/TRBV12-4	.	CASKGGSGSSYNERFF	TGTGCCAGCAAGGGGGGTAGCGGGAGCTCCTACAATGAGCGGTTCTTC
TRBJ2-1	TRBD1	TRBV12-3/TRBV12-4	.	CASKMTGGSYNEQFF	TGTGCCAGCAAAATGACAGGGGGCTCCTACAATGAGCAGTTCTTC
TRBJ1-1	.	TRBV12-3/TRBV12-4	.	CASSFPHGRGTEAFF	TGTGCCAGCAGTTTCCCCCACGGGAGGGGCACTGAAGCTTTCTTT
TRBJ2-1	TRBD2	TRBV11-3	.	CASSSGLAGLLDNEQFF	TGTGCCAGCAGCTCGGGACTAGCGGGACTCCTCGACAATGAGCAGTTCTTC
TRBJ2-1	TRBD2	TRBV12-3/TRBV12-4	many	CASSLASGVNNEQFF	TGTGCCAGCAGTTTAGCTAGCGGGGTAAACAATGAGCAGTTCTTC
TRBJ2-1	TRBD2	TRBV7-9	few	CASSPPREGFNEQFF	TGTGCCAGCAGCCCCCCCCGGGAGGGGTTTAATGAGCAGTTCTTC
TRBJ1-1	TRBD1	TRBV19	medium-sized	CASSWGQMNTEAFF	TGTGCCAGTAGCTGGGGACAGATGAACACTGAAGCTTTCTTT
TRBJ1-1	.	TRBV5-1	many	CASSLGTDYEAFF	TGCGCCAGCAGCTTGGGGACAGACTATGAAGCTTTCTTT
TRBJ2-1	.	TRBV9	many	CASGVRNSDNEQFF	TGTGCCAGCGGCGTAAGAAATAGTGACAATGAGCAGTTCTTC
TRBJ1-1	.	TRBV19	.	CASSISKNTEAFF	TGTGCCAGTAGTATCAGCAAAAACACTGAAGCTTTCTTT
TRBJ1-2	TRBD1	TRBV9	many	CASSITGGYGYTF	TGTGCCAGCAGCATTACAGGGGGCTATGGCTACACCTTC
TRBJ2-1	TRBD1	TRBV6-5	many	CASRGDRGYSSYNEQFF	TGTGCCAGCAGGGGGGACAGGGGGTATTCCTCCTACAATGAGCAGTTCTTC
TRBJ1-1	.	TRBV13	few	CASSFRQLEAFF	TGTGCCAGCAGCTTTAGACAGCTTGAAGCTTTCTTT
TRBJ1-1	TRBD1	TRBV5-1	.	CASPGTGRNTEAFF	TGCGCCAGCCCCGGGACAGGGCGGAACACTGAAGCTTTCTTT
TRBJ1-6	TRBD1	TRBV7-2	many	CASSRGQANYNNSPLHF	TGTGCCAGCAGCCGCGGACAGGCTAACTACAATAATTCACCCCTCCACTTT
TRBJ2-1	.	TRBV5-1	many	CASSLVAPKGEQFF	TGCGCCAGCAGCTTGGTGGCGCCAAAAGGGGAGCAGTTCTTC
TRBJ1-5	.	TRBV18	few	CASSVQGSNQPQHF	TGTGCCAGCTCAGTTCAGGGTAGCAATCAGCCCCAGCATTTT
TRBJ1-1	TRBD1	TRBV7-9	.	CASSSRTGQMSTEAFF	TGTGCCAGCAGCTCAAGAACGGGACAGATGAGCACCGAAGCTTTCTTT
TRBJ1-2	.	TRBV5-1	.	CASSYGPQGSGYTF	TGCGCCAGCAGCTATGGACCCCAAGGGAGCGGCTACACCTTC
TRBJ2-1	.	TRBV6-5	many	CASSYFVLGGGGNEQFF	TGTGCCAGCAGTTACTTCGTACTTGGCGGAGGGGGCAATGAGCAGTTCTTC
TRBJ2-3	.	TRBV7-2	.	CASQAGARTDTQYF	TGTGCCAGCCAGGCAGGAGCTAGAACAGATACGCAGTATTTT